This entry describes one TCR beta chain. What this receptor recognizes is not known. Base qualities were left out, and no much larger clone turns up one base away. This specimen belongs to a study of T cell responses to AZD1222 COVID-19 vaccine (dated by TCRdb to about 2021). For context, the study as a whole: AZD1222 recipients whose second dose came at about 4 weeks and those whose second dose came at about 12 weeks were combined into one group, since spike-specific TCR depth and breadth did not differ between the two schedules. A total of around 240 trial participants underwent TCR sequencing, of whom about 200 had received two doses of AZD1222 and about 25 had received two doses of the MenACWY control vaccine. Trial participants were enrolled into age subgroups of 18-55, 56-69 and 70-plus years, which contained 148, 28 and 57 TCR-sequenced participants, respectively.

General conclusions and limits of the study: Participants were mostly white British, with more females than males. The authors suggested clonal diversity may have been underestimated. The whole spike protein was spanned by vaccine-associated CD4 TCRs, and dominant responses were seen in regions 160-218 and 743-854. After two AZD1222 doses, both the breadth and the depth of spike-specific TCRs were significantly higher than at day 0 and than in MenACWY recipients. In the small 56-69-year group, the increase in depth fell short of significance, most likely because of low power. Because no day 14 peak-response samples were available, the repertoires could be characterized only after the peak T cell response. Epitopes outside the regions mutated in the B.1.351 and B.1.1.7 variants were reportedly recognized by nearly half of the unique spike-specific TCRs. Conclusions about previously exposed vaccinees are limited, since just six or seven AZD1222 recipients were seropositive for SARS-CoV-2 at baseline.

The CDR3 regions of human TCRbeta chains were analyzed by immunosequencing. Regarding the original processing steps: TCRs in the repertoires were compared against a reference library of SARS-CoV-2-specific TCRs that had been generated with the MIRA antigen-specificity platform. Breadth was defined as the fraction of unique TCRs that were SARS-CoV-2-associated, and depth was defined as the fraction of total T cells that were SARS-CoV-2-associated. Using the MIRA data, every spike-specific TCR was mapped to the spike region that the TCR reacted to and assigned to either a CD4 or a CD8 class. Log10-transformed breadth and depth values were compared by one-way ANOVA with Sidak's multiple comparisons tests. Sourced from immuneACCESS, this table was stored by TCRdb with only in-frame sequences that have V and J called. A share of the clones is absent; for the studies checked, an unresolved V gene accounts for under half, and the remainder has no known explanation. V, J and clone size are those of that table, while D and trimming were read from the DNA. The sample table records some 120,000 clones; approximately 90% of these occur just once. About 1.1% of the sample is in the top ten clones.

The meaning of the sample's time point label: baseline before first vaccination. The vaccinee samples were drawn from two UK trials, COV001 and COV002, one of which was a single-blind randomized controlled phase 2/3 trial testing AZD1222 (ChAdOx1 nCoV-19) in healthy adults. For TCRbeta chain sequencing, PBMC samples were collected from trial participants at day 0 and at day 28 after the second dose. Measured from the cysteine to the phenylalanine, the CDR3 is 14 residues long. Only the CDR3 DNA is retained, 42 bases long and in frame from the first base. The germline V gene yields MNHEY for CDR1 and SVGAGI for CDR2. Trimming accounts for 5 bases at V and 3 bases at J, while the number of junction bases matched to no gene is 5.

The clonotype comes from an adult in good health. The sample consisted of peripheral blood, taken on day 0 of AZD1222 vaccination. The rearranged segments are TRBV6-5 and TRBJ2-7, and TRBD1 aligns with 9 junction nucleotides. DNA sequence: TGTGCCAGCAGTCTTCCGGACAGGGGCTACGAGCAGTACTTC. It encodes CASSLPDRGYEQYF.